This T cell receptor (beta chain) derives from a study of T cell clonotyping in hematopoietic cell transplantation. Study-wide findings and caveats: Broader posttransplant TCR repertoire diversity was predicted by graft donor and pretransplant recipient Inverse Simpson Index values. Recipient TCR diversity dropped after transplant; expanded clonotypes rose from day 30 to 180.

Deletions cut 0 bases from V and 4 bases from J, with 4 bases between. Germline values: CDR1 SGHRS, CDR2 YFSETQ. The CDR3 runs 12 residues. Clones were sequenced by immunoSEQ multiplex PCR, and TCRdb holds only the in-frame ones, with some missing. The table shows more than 15,000 clones, with more than 60% occurring only once. Only a few counts were recorded for this clone. Antigen unknown. The genes are TRBV5-1 and TRBJ1-2; no reliable D call. Sequenced material: PBMCs, taken 30 days after allogeneic stem cell transplant. The source is a male patient aged 45 to 59 who had an allogeneic stem cell transplant from an unrelated donor, so T cells may come from the graft donor. Some clones in this sample may be carry-over from other donors' samples. The CDR3 here is CASSLGSYGYTF. The CDR3 DNA reads as TGCGCCAGCAGCTTGGGGTCCTATGGCTACACCTTC.